This note documents a single T cell receptor (beta chain) sequence. This entry belongs to a study of monozygotic twins with inflammatory bowel disease. Every TCR library used approximately 4,000 ng of total RNA. The unique tags termed UMIs, each holding a 6-nucleotide sample barcode, were added by means of template switching. TCRdb reprocessed the 5' RACE reads, with one entry per CDR3 protein and no DNA. In all, the sample yields 300,000 to 350,000 distinct CDR3 sequences. This TCR was recovered from a human donor with ulcerative colitis or Crohn's disease, or a healthy co-twin of an affected twin (not recorded which). Sample: blood.

The CDR3: CATSDAGQGRGYTF. The V gene is TRBV24-1, the J gene TRBJ1-2; TCRdb lists TRBD1, though no DNA is available to test this call. The CDR3 consists of 14 residues. Germline CDR1 and CDR2: KGHDR and SFDVKD.